Listed below are T cell receptor beta chains from one sample, sequenced in a study of read filtering for tumor transcriptome and immune sequencing. TCRdb processed the reads anew with MiXCR; each CDR3 protein has one entry. Of around 130,000 distinct CDR3 sequences in the sample, approximately 12% are singletons; the top ten hold approximately 10%. The sample taken for sequencing was a population of CD138-negative cells sorted from bone marrow. The receptor set was obtained from a donor at least 40 years old with multiple myeloma. Each CDR3 is given with its conserved first and last residue. Fields, in order: D gene, V gene, J gene, clone size, CDR3 protein, CDR3 DNA. D genes are given only for firm matches. For some rows the clone size is stated as once, few or many, or as a class when expanded; others skip it.

D: NA; V: TRBV11-2; J: TRBJ2-5; size: many; CDR3: CASSRTGRQETQYF; DNA: TGTGCCAGCAGCCGTACAGGACGCCAAGAGACCCAGTACTTC
D: NA; V: TRBV10-3; J: TRBJ1-3; size: few; CDR3: CAISEWSSSSGNTIYF; DNA: TGTGCCATCAGTGAGTGGAGCTCGTCCTCTGGAAACACCATATATTTT
D: NA; V: TRBV7-2; J: TRBJ2-5; size: NA; CDR3: CASSLASRNIQSF; DNA: TGCGCCAGCAGCTTAGCCTCCCGTAATATTCAGTCCTTC
D: NA; V: TRBV6-5; J: TRBJ2-7; size: many; CDR3: CASSYGGTYEQYF; DNA: TGTGCCAGCAGTTACGGAGGGACCTACGAGCAGTACTTC
D: NA; V: TRBV29-1; J: TRBJ1-1; size: NA; CDR3: CSGLGHGGTEAFF; DNA: TGCAGCGGTCTGGGACACGGGGGCACTGAAGCTTTCTTT
D: NA; V: TRBV5-5; J: TRBJ2-1; size: many; CDR3: CASSLDIMTYNEQFF; DNA: TGTGCCAGCAGCTTGGATATAATGACCTACAATGAGCAGTTCTTC
D: NA; V: TRBV6-1; J: TRBJ2-1; size: many; CDR3: CASSEAGHWNEQFF; DNA: TGTGCCAGCAGTGAAGCGGGACATTGGAATGAGCAGTTCTTC
D: NA; V: TRBV7-2; J: TRBJ2-3; size: many; CDR3: CASSFSGQSTDTQYF; DNA: TGTGCCAGCAGCTTCAGCGGACAAAGCACAGATACGCAGTATTTT
D: TRBD2; V: TRBV4-1; J: TRBJ2-3; size: few; CDR3: CASATQPGGIGDTKYF; DNA: TGCGCCAGCGCGACGCAACCGGGAGGGATCGGAGATACGAAGTATTTT
D: TRBD1; V: TRBV11-2; J: TRBJ1-2; size: many; CDR3: CASSPTTGDRARAGYTF; DNA: TGTGCCAGCAGCCCAACGACAGGGGATCGGGCTCGAGCTGGCTACACCTTC
D: TRBD1; V: TRBV11-2; J: TRBJ1-5; size: once; CDR3: CASSTEGARNQPQHF; DNA: TGTGCCAGCAGCACCGAGGGGGCTCGCAATCAGCCCCAGCATTTT
D: TRBD1; V: TRBV5-1; J: TRBJ2-2; size: many; CDR3: CASSLKSGTGPTGELFF; DNA: TGCGCCAGCAGCCTAAAGTCCGGGACAGGGCCCACCGGGGAGCTGTTTTTT
D: NA; V: TRBV29-1; J: TRBJ2-1; size: many; CDR3: CSLRPSRSTYNEQFF; DNA: TGCAGCCTACGACCCTCGAGGTCAACCTACAATGAGCAGTTCTTC
D: TRBD2; V: TRBV7-2; J: TRBJ2-3; size: many; CDR3: CASSFLAGVGDTQYF; DNA: TGTGCCAGCAGCTTTCTAGCGGGAGTCGGGGATACGCAGTATTTT
D: NA; V: TRBV27; J: TRBJ2-6; size: many; CDR3: CASSRTVTGANVLTF; DNA: TGTGCCAGCAGTAGGACAGTTACTGGGGCCAACGTCCTGACTTTC
D: NA; V: TRBV2; J: TRBJ1-1; size: few; CDR3: CASSVRGASTEAFF; DNA: TGTGCCAGCAGTGTACGGGGGGCATCCACTGAAGCTTTCTTT
D: NA; V: TRBV12-3/TRBV12-4; J: TRBJ1-4; size: many; CDR3: CASSLFGGDEKLFF; DNA: TGTGCCAGCAGTTTATTCGGGGGTGATGAAAAACTGTTTTTT
D: TRBD2; V: TRBV9; J: TRBJ2-1; size: many; CDR3: CASSGERGSYNEQFF; DNA: TGTGCCAGCAGCGGGGAGCGGGGTTCCTACAATGAGCAGTTCTTC
D: NA; V: TRBV4-1; J: TRBJ1-1; size: many; CDR3: CASSQAPANTEAFF; DNA: TGCGCCAGCAGCCAAGCCCCAGCTAACACTGAAGCTTTCTTT
D: NA; V: TRBV5-4; J: TRBJ2-4; size: NA; CDR3: CASSLVSGAKNIQYF; DNA: TGTGCCAGCAGCTTGGTTTCGGGGGCCAAAAACATTCAGTACTTC
D: NA; V: TRBV30; J: TRBJ1-1; size: many; CDR3: CAWSRGQITEAFF; DNA: TGTGCCTGGAGCCGAGGACAGATAACTGAAGCTTTCTTT
D: TRBD1; V: TRBV6-1; J: TRBJ2-4; size: few; CDR3: CASAGTGRAKNIQYF; DNA: TGTGCCAGCGCCGGGACAGGCCGAGCCAAAAACATTCAGTACTTC
D: NA; V: TRBV5-6; J: TRBJ2-1; size: many; CDR3: CASSFQTEEQFF; DNA: TGTGCCAGCAGCTTTCAGACGGAGGAGCAGTTCTTC
D: NA; V: TRBV5-1; J: TRBJ2-7; size: many; CDR3: CASSSLSRPQSYEQYF; DNA: TGCGCCAGCAGCTCCCTCTCGCGCCCTCAGTCCTACGAGCAGTACTTC
D: NA; V: TRBV12-3/TRBV12-4; J: TRBJ1-1; size: NA; CDR3: CACRNRNMNTEAFF; DNA: TGTGCCTGCAGAAACAGGAATATGAACACTGAGGCTTTCTTT
D: NA; V: TRBV11-2; J: TRBJ2-1; size: many; CDR3: CASSPASRAGYNEQFF; DNA: TGTGCCAGCAGCCCCGCCTCGAGGGCCGGTTACAATGAGCAGTTCTTC
D: NA; V: TRBV5-6; J: TRBJ2-1; size: many; CDR3: CASWIRGELHEQFF; DNA: TGTGCCAGCTGGATCCGGGGCGAGCTACATGAGCAGTTCTTC
D: NA; V: TRBV6-1; J: TRBJ1-1; size: many; CDR3: CASSVQGLWDTEAFF; DNA: TGTGCCAGCAGTGTACAGGGATTGTGGGACACTGAAGCTTTCTTT
D: NA; V: TRBV7-9; J: TRBJ1-6; size: many; CDR3: CASSRDGITPLHF; DNA: TGTGCCAGCAGCCGGGACGGAATAACGCCCCTCCACTTT
D: TRBD1; V: TRBV14; J: TRBJ2-1; size: few; CDR3: CACSQGQGSYNEQFF; DNA: TGTGCCTGCAGCCAGGGACAGGGTTCCTACAATGAGCAGTTCTTC
D: NA; V: TRBV28; J: TRBJ2-7; size: many; CDR3: CASYRADSYEQYF; DNA: TGTGCCAGCTACCGGGCGGACTCGTACGAGCAGTACTTC
D: NA; V: TRBV20-1; J: TRBJ2-5; size: many; CDR3: CSAREAGRETQYF; DNA: TGCAGTGCTAGAGAAGCAGGGAGGGAGACCCAGTACTTC
D: TRBD2; V: TRBV5-6; J: TRBJ2-7; size: many; CDR3: CASSTPTSGRYEQYF; DNA: TGTGCCAGCAGCACCCCGACTAGCGGGAGATACGAGCAGTACTTC
D: TRBD2; V: TRBV28; J: TRBJ2-1; size: NA; CDR3: CASSVIKRGSYNEQFF; DNA: TGTGCCAGCAGCGTAATCAAGCGGGGTTCCTACAATGAGCAGTTCTTC
D: NA; V: TRBV20-1; J: TRBJ1-1; size: NA; CDR3: CSASLQGNTEAFF; DNA: TGCAGTGCGAGCTTACAGGGAAACACTGAAGCTTTCTTT
D: TRBD1; V: TRBV5-1; J: TRBJ2-5; size: many; CDR3: CASSQGQDQETQYF; DNA: TGCGCCAGCAGCCAAGGACAGGATCAAGAGACCCAGTACTTC
D: NA; V: TRBV3-1; J: TRBJ2-2; size: many; CDR3: CASSPSGLAGELFF; DNA: TGTGCCAGCAGCCCTTCGGGGTTGGCCGGGGAGCTGTTTTTT
D: NA; V: TRBV18; J: TRBJ2-3; size: many; CDR3: CASSPGGGEVGDTQYF; DNA: TGTGCCAGCTCACCAGGCGGGGGCGAGGTCGGAGATACGCAGTATTTT
D: NA; V: TRBV3-1; J: TRBJ2-5; size: NA; CDR3: CASSRSVNQETQYF; DNA: TGTGCCAGCAGCCGCTCGGTAAACCAAGAGACCCAGTACTTC
D: TRBD2; V: TRBV19; J: TRBJ2-7; size: NA; CDR3: CASSTDGRGGPYEQYF; DNA: TGTGCCAGTAGTACAGACGGACGGGGGGGACCCTACGAGCAGTACTTC
D: NA; V: TRBV5-5; J: TRBJ2-7; size: few; CDR3: CASSSYRESRDEQYF; DNA: TGTGCCAGCAGCTCCTACAGGGAGTCTCGGGACGAGCAGTACTTC
D: NA; V: TRBV5-6; J: TRBJ1-2; size: many; CDR3: CASSPSWGPGYTF; DNA: TGTGCCAGCAGCCCGTCCTGGGGGCCCGGCTACACCTTC
D: NA; V: TRBV30; J: TRBJ1-2; size: few; CDR3: CAWSRGSGANYGYTF; DNA: TGTGCCTGGAGTAGAGGGAGTGGTGCTAACTATGGCTACACCTTC
D: NA; V: TRBV7-3; J: TRBJ1-6; size: many; CDR3: CASSSIGGNNSPLHF; DNA: TGTGCCAGCAGCTCTATAGGGGGAAATAATTCACCCCTCCACTTT
D: NA; V: TRBV7-9; J: TRBJ2-1; size: NA; CDR3: CASSFYPSDEQFF; DNA: TGTGCCAGCAGCTTTTATCCCTCCGATGAGCAGTTCTTC
D: NA; V: TRBV27; J: TRBJ1-5; size: many; CDR3: CASSSLDGDQPQHF; DNA: TGTGCCAGCAGCTCGTTGGACGGTGATCAGCCCCAGCATTTT
D: NA; V: TRBV5-6; J: TRBJ2-6; size: many; CDR3: CASSLRGNSGANVLTF; DNA: TGTGCCAGCAGCTTGAGGGGGAACTCTGGGGCCAACGTCCTGACTTTC